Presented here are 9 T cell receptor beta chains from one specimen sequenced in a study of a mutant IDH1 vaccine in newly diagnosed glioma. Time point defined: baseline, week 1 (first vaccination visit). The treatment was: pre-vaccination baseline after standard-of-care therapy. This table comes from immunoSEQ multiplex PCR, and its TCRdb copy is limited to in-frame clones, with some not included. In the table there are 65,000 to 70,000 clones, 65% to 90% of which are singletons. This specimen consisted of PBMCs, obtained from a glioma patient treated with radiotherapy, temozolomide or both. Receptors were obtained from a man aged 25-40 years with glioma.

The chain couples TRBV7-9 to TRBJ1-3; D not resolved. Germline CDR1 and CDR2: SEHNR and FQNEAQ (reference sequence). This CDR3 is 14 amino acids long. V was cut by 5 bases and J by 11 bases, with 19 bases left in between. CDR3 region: CASSHGEWERAIYF. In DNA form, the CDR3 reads TGTGCCAGCAGCCACGGAGAGTGGGAACGGGCCATATATTTT.

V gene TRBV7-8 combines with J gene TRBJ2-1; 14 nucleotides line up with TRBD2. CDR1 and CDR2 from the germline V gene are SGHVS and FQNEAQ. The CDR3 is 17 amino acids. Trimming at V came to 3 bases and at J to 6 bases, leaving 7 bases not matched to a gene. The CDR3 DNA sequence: TGTGCCAGCAGCTTTGGGAGGACTAGCGGGGGGCCCAATGAGCAGTTCTTC. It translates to CASSFGRTSGGPNEQFF. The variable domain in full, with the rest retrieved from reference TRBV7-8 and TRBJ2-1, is GAGVSQSPRYKVAKRGQDVALRCDPISGHVSLFWYQQALGQGPEFLTYFQNEAQLDKSGLPSDRFFAERPEGSVSTLKIQRTQQEDSAVYLCASSFGRTSGGPNEQFFGPGTRLTVL.

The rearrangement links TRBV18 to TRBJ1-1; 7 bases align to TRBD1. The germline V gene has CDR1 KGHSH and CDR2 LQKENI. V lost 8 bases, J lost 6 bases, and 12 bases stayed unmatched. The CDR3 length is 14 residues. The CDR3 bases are TGTGCCAGCCGATCGCCGGGACAGCGGTCTGAAGCTTTCTTT. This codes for CASRSPGQRSEAFF.

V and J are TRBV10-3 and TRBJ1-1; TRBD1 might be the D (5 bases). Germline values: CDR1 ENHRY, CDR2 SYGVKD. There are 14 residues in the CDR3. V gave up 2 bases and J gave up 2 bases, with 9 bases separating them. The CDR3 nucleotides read TGTGCCATCAGTGAGCGGGGGGGTAACACTGAAGCTTTCTTT. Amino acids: CAISERGGNTEAFF.

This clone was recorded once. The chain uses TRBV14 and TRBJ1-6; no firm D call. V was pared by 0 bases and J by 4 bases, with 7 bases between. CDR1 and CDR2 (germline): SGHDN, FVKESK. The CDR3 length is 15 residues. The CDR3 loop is CASSQDRAYNSPLHF. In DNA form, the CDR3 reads TGTGCCAGCAGCCAAGATCGGGCATATAATTCACCCCTCCACTTT.

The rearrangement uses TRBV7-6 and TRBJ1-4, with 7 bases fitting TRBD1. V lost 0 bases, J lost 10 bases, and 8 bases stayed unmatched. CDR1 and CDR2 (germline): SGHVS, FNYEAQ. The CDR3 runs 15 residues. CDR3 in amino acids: CASSLALAGGGKLFF. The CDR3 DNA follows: TGTGCCAGCAGCTTAGCGCTGGCAGGGGGAGGAAAACTGTTTTTT.

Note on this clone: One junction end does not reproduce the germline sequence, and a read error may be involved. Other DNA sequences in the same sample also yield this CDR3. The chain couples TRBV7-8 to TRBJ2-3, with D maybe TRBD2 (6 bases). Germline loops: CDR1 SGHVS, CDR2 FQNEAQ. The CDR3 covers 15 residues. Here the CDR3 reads CASSLGDSYTDTQYF. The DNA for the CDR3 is TGTGCCAGCAGTTTAGGGGACTCCTACACAGATACGCAGTATTTT.

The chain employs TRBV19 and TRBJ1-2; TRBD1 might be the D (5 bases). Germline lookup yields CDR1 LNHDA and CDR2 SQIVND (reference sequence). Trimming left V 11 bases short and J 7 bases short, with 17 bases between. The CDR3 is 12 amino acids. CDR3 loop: CARKGRDCGYTF. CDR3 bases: TGTGCCCGCAAAGGCAGGGATTGTGGCTACACCTTC.

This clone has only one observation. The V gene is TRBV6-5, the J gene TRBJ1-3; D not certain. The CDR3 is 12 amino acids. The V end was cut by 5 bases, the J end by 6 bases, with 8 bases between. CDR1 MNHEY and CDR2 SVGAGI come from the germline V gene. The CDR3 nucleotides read TGTGCCAGCAGTCTCTTTTCAAACACCATATATTTT. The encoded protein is CASSLFSNTIYF.